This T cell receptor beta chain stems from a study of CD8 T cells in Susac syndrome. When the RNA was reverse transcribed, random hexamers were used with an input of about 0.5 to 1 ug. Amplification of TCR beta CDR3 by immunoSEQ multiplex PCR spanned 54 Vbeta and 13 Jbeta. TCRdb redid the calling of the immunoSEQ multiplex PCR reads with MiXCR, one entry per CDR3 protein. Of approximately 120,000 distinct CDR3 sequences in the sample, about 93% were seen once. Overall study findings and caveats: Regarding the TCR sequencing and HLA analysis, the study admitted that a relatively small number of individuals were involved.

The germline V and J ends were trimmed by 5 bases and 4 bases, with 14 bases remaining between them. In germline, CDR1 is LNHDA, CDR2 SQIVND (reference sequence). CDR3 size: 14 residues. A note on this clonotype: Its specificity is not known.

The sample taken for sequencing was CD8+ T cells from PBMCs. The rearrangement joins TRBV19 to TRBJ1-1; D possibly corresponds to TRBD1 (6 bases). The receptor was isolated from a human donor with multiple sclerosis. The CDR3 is CASSRQVAITEAFF. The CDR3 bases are TGTGCCAGTAGTCGACAGGTGGCGATCACTGAAGCTTTCTTT.